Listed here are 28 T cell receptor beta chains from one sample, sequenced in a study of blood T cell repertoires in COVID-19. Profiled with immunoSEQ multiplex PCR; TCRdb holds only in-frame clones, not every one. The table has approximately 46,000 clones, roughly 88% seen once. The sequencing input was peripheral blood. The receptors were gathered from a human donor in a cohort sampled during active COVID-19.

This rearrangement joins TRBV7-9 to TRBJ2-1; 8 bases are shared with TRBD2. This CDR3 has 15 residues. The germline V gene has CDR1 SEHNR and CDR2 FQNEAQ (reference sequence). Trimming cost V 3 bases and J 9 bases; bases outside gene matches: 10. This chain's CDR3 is CASSFLAGTWSEQFF. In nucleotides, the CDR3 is TGTGCCAGCAGCTTCTTAGCGGGGACCTGGTCTGAGCAGTTCTTC.

The CDR3 region has the DNA TGCGCCAGCAGCTTGGGACTAGCGGGAGGGCCATCCGGAGAGACCCAGTACTTC. Translating gives CASSLGLAGGPSGETQYF. This rearrangement joins TRBV5-1 to TRBJ2-5; 14 bases map to TRBD2. The CDR3 covers 18 residues. From germline, CDR1 is SGHRS and CDR2 YFSETQ. Trimming took 0 bases from V and 4 from J; bases not matched to a gene: 8.

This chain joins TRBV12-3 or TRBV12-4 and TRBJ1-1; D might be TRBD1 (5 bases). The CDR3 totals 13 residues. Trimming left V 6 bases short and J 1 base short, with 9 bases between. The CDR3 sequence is CASRQGENTEAFF. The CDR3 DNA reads TGTGCCAGCAGGCAGGGCGAGAACACTGAAGCTTTCTTT.

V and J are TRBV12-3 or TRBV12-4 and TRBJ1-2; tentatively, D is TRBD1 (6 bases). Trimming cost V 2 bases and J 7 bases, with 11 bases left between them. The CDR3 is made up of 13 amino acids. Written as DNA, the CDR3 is TGTGCCAGCAGTTTACAGGGGAGATCTGGCTACACCTTC. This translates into CASSLQGRSGYTF.

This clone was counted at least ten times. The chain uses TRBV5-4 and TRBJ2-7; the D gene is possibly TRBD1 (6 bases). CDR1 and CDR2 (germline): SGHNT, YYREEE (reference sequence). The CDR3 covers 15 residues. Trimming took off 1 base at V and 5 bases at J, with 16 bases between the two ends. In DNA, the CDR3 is TGTGCCAGCAGCTTGCTCCAGGGGAATAGGAACGAGCAGTACTTC. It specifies CASSLLQGNRNEQYF. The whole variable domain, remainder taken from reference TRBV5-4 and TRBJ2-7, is ETGVTQSPTHLIKTRGQQVTLRCSSQSGHNTVSWYQQALGQGPQFIFQYYREEENGRGNFPPRFSGLQFPNYSSELNVNALELDDSALYLCASSLLQGNRNEQYFGPGTRLTVT.

The CDR3 loop reads CASSFSGRTDTQYF. In nucleotides, the CDR3 is TGTGCCAGCAGCTTCTCCGGGAGGACAGATACGCAGTATTTT. The V gene is TRBV7-2, the J gene TRBJ2-3; 7 nucleotides match TRBD2. The CDR3 sequence is 14 residues long. V shed 3 bases and J 3 bases; nucleotides not matched to a gene: 3. Germline V gives CDR1 SGHTA, CDR2 FQGNSA.

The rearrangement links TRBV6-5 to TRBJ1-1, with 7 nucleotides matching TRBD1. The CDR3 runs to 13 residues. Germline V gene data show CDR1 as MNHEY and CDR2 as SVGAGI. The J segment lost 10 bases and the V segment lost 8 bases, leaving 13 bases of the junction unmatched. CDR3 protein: CASYEPRGRRAFF. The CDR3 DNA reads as TGTGCCAGCTACGAGCCAAGGGGGCGTCGAGCTTTCTTT.

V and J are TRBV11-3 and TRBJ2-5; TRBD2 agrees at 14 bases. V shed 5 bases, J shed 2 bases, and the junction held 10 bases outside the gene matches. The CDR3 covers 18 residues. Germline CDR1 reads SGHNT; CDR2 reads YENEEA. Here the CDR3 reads CASSTGLAGGPRQETQYF. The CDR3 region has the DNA TGTGCCAGCAGCACCGGACTAGCGGGAGGCCCCAGGCAAGAGACCCAGTACTTC.

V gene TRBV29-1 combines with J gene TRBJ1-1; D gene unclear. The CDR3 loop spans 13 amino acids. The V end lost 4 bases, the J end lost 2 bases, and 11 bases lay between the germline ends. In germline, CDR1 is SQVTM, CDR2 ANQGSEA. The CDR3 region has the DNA TGCAGCGTTGTAGGCCAGGCCAACACTGAAGCTTTCTTT. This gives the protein CSVVGQANTEAFF.

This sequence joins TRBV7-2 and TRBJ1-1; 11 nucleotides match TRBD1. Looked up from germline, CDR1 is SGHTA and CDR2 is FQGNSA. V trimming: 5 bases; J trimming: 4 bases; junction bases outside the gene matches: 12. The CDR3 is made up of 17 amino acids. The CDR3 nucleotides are TGTGCCAGCAGCGCTAGGACAGGGGGCTTGGTGGCCACTGAAGCTTTCTTT. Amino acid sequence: CASSARTGGLVATEAFF.

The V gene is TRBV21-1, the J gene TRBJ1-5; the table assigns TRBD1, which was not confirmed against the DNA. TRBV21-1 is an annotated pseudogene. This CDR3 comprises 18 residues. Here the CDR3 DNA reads TGTGCCAGCAGCAACCCGGGACACGGAAACCATAGCAATCAGCCCCAGCATTTT. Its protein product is CASSNPGHGNHSNQPQHF.

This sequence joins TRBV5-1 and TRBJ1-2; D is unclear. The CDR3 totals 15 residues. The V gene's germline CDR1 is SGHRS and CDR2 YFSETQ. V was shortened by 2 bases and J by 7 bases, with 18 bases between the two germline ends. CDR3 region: CASSLGSQPEGGYTF. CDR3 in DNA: TGCGCCAGCAGCTTAGGTTCCCAGCCCGAGGGTGGCTACACCTTC.

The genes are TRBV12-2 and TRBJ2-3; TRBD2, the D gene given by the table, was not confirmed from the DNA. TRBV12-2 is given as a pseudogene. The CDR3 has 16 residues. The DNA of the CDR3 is TGTGCAAGTCGCTCCAGTTCGGGAGAGTTCACAGATACGCAGTATTTT. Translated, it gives CASRSSSGEFTDTQYF.

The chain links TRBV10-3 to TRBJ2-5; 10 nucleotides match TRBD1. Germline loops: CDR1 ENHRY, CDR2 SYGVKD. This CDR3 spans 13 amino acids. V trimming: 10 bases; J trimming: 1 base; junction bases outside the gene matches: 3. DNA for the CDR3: TGTGCCACCGACAGGGGGCGCCAAGAGACCCAGTACTTC. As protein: CATDRGRQETQYF.

The CDR3 region is CASSGQGRNEQFF. The CDR3 DNA sequence: TGTGCCAGCTCAGGGCAGGGCCGCAATGAGCAGTTCTTC. The chain couples TRBV18 to TRBJ2-1; D is perhaps TRBD1 (5 bases). The V gene's germline CDR1 is KGHSH and CDR2 LQKENI. The germline V and J ends were trimmed by 5 bases and 6 bases, with 11 bases remaining between them. The CDR3 covers 13 residues.

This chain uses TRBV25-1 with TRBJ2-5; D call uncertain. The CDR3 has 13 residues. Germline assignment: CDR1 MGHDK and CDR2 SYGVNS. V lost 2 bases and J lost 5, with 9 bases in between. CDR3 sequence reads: CASSEVRVETQYF. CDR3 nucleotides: TGTGCCAGCAGTGAAGTACGGGTTGAGACCCAGTACTTC.

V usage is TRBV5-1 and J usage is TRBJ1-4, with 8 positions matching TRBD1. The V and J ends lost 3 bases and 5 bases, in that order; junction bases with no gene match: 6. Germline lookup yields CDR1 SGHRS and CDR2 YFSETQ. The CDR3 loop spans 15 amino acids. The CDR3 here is CASSSTGEENEKLFF. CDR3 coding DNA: TGCGCCAGCAGCTCGACAGGGGAAGAAAATGAAAAACTGTTTTTT.

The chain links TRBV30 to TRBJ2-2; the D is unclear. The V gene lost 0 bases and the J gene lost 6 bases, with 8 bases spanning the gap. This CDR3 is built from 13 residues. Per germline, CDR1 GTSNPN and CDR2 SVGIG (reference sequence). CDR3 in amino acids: CAWSVLASGELFF. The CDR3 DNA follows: TGTGCCTGGAGTGTACTCGCGTCCGGGGAGCTGTTTTTT.

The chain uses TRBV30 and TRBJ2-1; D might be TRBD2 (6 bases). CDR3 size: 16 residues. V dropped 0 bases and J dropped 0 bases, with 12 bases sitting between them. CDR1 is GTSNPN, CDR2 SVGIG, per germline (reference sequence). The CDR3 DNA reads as TGTGCCTGGAGTGTGCCTAGCGAGAGCTCCTACAATGAGCAGTTCTTC. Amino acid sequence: CAWSVPSESSYNEQFF.

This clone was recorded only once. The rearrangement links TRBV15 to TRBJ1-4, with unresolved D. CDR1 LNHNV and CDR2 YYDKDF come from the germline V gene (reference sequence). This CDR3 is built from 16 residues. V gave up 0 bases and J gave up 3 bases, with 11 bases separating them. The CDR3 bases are TGTGCCACCAGCAGAGATCGAAACGGAGCTAATGAAAAACTGTTTTTT. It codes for CATSRDRNGANEKLFF. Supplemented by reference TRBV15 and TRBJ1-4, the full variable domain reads DAMVIQNPRYQVTQFGKPVTLSCSQTLNHNVMYWYQQKSSQAPKLLFHYYDKDFNNEADTPDNFQSRRPNTSFCFLDIRSPGLGDTAMYLCATSRDRNGANEKLFFGSGTQLSVL.

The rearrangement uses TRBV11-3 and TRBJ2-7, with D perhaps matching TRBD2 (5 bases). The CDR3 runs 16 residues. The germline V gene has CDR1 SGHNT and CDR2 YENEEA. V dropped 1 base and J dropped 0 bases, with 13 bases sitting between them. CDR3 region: CASSLVWGEGSYEQYF. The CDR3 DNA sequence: TGTGCCAGCAGCTTAGTGTGGGGAGAGGGCTCCTACGAGCAGTACTTC.

The CDR3 sequence is CASHLGQGNSPLHF. The CDR3 DNA reads TGTGCCTCCCACCTGGGACAGGGAAATTCACCCCTCCACTTT. This chain joins TRBV30 and TRBJ1-6, with TRBD1 matching over 9 bases. The CDR3 covers 14 residues. Germline V gene lookup returns CDR1 GTSNPN and CDR2 SVGIG (reference sequence). V trimming: 7 bases; J trimming: 7 bases; junction bases outside the gene matches: 8.

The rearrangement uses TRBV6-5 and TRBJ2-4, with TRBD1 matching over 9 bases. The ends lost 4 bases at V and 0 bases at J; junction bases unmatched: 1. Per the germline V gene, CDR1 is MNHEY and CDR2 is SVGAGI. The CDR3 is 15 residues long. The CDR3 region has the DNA TGTGCCAGCAGTTTACAGGGGGCAGCCAAAAACATTCAGTACTTC. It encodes CASSLQGAAKNIQYF.

The CDR3 loop is CASSWHRDTLTYEQYF. The CDR3 coding sequence is TGTGCCAGCAGCTGGCACCGGGACACACTTACCTACGAGCAGTACTTC. J is TRBJ2-7 and V is TRBV7-9; D is possibly TRBD1 (6 bases). Germline V CDR1 and CDR2: SEHNR, FQNEAQ (reference sequence). Trimming stripped 4 bases from V and 2 bases from J, with 18 bases between. The CDR3 loop spans 16 amino acids.

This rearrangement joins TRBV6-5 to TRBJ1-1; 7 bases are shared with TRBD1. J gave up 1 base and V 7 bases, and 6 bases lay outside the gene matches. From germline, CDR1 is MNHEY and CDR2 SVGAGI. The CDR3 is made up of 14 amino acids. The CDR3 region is CASKSRDRNTEAFF. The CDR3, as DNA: TGTGCCAGCAAATCAAGGGACAGGAACACTGAAGCTTTCTTT.

CDR3 sequence reads: CASKRTSDYNEQFF. The CDR3 DNA follows: TGTGCCAGCAAACGGACTAGCGACTACAATGAGCAGTTCTTC. The chain has TRBV2 and TRBJ2-1, with TRBD2 matching 9 bases. Germline assignment: CDR1 SNHLY and CDR2 FYNNEI. Unmatched junction bases numbered 4, after V lost 7 bases and J lost 3 bases. The CDR3 sequence is 14 residues long. The full variable domain, rest sourced from reference TRBV2 and TRBJ2-1, is EPEVTQTPSHQVTQMGQEVILRCVPISNHLYFYWYRQILGQKVEFLVSFYNNEISEKSEIFDDQFSVERPDGSNFTLKIRSTKLEDSAMYFCASKRTSDYNEQFFGPGTRLTVL.

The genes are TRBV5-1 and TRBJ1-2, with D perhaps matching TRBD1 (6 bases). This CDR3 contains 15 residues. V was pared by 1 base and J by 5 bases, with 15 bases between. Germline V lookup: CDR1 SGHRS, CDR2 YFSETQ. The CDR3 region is CASSLQDSFLYGYTF. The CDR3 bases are TGCGCCAGCAGCTTGCAGGACAGCTTCCTATATGGCTACACCTTC.

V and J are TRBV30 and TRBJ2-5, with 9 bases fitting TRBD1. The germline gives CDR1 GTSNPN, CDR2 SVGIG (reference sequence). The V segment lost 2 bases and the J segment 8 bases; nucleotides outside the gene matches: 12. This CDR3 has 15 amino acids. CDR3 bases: TGTGCCTGGAGTCCCTACCCCGGGACAGGGAGAACCCAGTACTTC. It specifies CAWSPYPGTGRTQYF.